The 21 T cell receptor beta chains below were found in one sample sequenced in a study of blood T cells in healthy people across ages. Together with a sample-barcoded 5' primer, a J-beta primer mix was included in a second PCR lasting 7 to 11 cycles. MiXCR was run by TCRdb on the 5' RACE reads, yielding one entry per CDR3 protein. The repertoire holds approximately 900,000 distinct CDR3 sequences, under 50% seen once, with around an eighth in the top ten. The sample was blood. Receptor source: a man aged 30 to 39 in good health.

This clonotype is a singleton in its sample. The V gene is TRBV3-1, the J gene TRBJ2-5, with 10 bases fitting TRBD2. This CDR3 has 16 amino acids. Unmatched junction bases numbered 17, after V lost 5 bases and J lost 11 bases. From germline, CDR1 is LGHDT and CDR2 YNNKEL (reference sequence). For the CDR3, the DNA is TGTGCCAGCAGCTCACTAGCGGGACTAGCCGGGGAAGGGCAGTACTTC. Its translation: CASSSLAGLAGEGQYF.

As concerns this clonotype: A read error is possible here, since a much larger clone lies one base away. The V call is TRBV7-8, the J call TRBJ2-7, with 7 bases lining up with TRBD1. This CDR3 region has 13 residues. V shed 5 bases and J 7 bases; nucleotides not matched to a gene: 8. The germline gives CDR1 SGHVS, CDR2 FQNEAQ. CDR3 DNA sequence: TGTGCCAGCAGCGGTCGGGACAGCAATGAGCAGTACTTC. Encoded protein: CASSGRDSNEQYF.

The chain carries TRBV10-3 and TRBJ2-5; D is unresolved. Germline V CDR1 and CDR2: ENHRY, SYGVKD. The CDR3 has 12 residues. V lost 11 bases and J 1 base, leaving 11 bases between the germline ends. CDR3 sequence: CAVGESQETQYF. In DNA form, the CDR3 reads TGTGCCGTCGGAGAAAGCCAAGAGACCCAGTACTTC.

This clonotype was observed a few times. The CDR3 protein is CASSYKTGPYEQYF. The DNA of the CDR3 is TGTGCCAGCAGTTATAAGACAGGGCCCTACGAGCAGTACTTC. V and J are TRBV27 and TRBJ2-7; the match to TRBD1 covers 7 bases. Trimming removed 4 bases from V and 2 bases from J; junction bases left unmatched: 5. Germline V lookup: CDR1 MNHEY, CDR2 SMNVEV (reference sequence). The CDR3 has 14 amino acids.

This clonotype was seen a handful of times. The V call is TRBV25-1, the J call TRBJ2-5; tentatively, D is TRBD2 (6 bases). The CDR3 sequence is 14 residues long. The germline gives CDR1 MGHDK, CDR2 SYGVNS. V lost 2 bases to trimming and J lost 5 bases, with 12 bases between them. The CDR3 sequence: CASSEQGRGETQYF. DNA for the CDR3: TGTGCCAGCAGTGAACAAGGCCGGGGGGAGACCCAGTACTTC.

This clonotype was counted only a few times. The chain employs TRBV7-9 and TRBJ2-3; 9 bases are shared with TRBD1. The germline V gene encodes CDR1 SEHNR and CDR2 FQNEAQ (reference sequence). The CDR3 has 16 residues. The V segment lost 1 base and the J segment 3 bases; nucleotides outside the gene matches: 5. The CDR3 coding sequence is TGTGCCAGCAGCTTAGGGGACAGGGATCTGACAGATACGCAGTATTTT. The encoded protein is CASSLGDRDLTDTQYF.

This CDR3 reads CASCPSAGGDNEQFF. The DNA for the CDR3 is TGTGCCAGCTGTCCCTCGGCGGGAGGTGACAATGAGCAGTTCTTC. The genes are TRBV28 and TRBJ2-1; 8 bases line up with TRBD2. The V and J ends lost 8 bases and 5 bases, in that order; junction bases with no gene match: 11. Germline V lookup: CDR1 MDHEN, CDR2 SYDVKM. The CDR3 contains 15 residues.

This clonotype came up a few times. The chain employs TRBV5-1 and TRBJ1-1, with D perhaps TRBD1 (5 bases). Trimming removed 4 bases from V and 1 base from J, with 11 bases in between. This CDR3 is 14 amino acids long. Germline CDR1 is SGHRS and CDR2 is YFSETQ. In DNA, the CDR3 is TGCGCCAGCAGCCCAGGGATTGAGAACACTGAAGCTTTCTTT. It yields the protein CASSPGIENTEAFF.

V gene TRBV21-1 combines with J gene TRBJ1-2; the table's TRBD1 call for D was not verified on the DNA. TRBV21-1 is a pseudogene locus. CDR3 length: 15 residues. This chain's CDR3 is CASRKKQGAKAGYTF. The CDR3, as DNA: TGTGCCAGCAGAAAGAAACAGGGGGCGAAGGCGGGCTACACCTTC.

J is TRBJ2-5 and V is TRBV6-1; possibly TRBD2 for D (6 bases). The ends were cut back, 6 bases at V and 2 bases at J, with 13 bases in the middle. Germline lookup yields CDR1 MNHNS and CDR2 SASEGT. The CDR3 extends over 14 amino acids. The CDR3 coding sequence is TGTGCCAGCAGCCGAGACGGGACTCAAGAGACCCAGTACTTC. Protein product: CASSRDGTQETQYF.

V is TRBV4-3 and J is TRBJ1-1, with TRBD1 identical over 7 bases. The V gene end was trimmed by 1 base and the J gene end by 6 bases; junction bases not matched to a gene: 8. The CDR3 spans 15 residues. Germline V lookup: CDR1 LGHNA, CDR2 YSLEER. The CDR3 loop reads CASSQGYDRVSEAFF. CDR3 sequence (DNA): TGCGCCAGCAGCCAAGGCTATGACAGGGTCTCTGAAGCTTTCTTT.

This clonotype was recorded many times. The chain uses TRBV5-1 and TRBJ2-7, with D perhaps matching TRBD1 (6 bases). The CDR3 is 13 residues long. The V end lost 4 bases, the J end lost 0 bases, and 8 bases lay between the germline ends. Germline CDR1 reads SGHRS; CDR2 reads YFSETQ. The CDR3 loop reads CASSTDSSYEQYF. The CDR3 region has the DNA TGCGCCAGCAGCACGGACAGCTCCTACGAGCAGTACTTC.

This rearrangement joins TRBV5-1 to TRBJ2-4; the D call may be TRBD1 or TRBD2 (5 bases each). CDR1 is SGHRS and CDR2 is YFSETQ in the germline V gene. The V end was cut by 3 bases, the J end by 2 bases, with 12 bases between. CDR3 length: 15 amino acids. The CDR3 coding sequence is TGCGCCAGCAGCTCGGGGCAGGCAACCAAAAACATTCAGTACTTC. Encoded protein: CASSSGQATKNIQYF.

CDR3 coding DNA: TGTGCCAGCAGTTACTCGGGCCTGTCCTATGGCTACACCTTC. Residues: CASSYSGLSYGYTF. V gene TRBV6-2 or TRBV6-3 combines with J gene TRBJ1-2; no clear D. V was trimmed by 0 bases and J by 4 bases, leaving 9 bases between them. CDR1 is MNHEY and CDR2 is SVGEGT in the germline V gene. The CDR3 spans 14 residues.

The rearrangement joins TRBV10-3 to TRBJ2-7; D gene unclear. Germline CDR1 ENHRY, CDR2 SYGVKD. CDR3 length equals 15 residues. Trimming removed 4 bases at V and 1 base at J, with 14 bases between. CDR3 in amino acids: CAISVREDKSYEQYF. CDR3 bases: TGTGCCATCAGTGTCCGTGAGGATAAATCCTACGAGCAGTACTTC.

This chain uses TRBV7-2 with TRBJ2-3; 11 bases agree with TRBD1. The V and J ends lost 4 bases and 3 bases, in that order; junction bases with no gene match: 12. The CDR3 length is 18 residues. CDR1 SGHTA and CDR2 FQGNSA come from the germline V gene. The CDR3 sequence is CASSWTVSGQGVTDTQYF. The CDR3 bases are TGTGCCAGCAGCTGGACCGTCTCGGGACAGGGGGTTACAGATACGCAGTATTTT.

The CDR3 here is CSARETGTGKEKLFF. In DNA, the CDR3 is TGCAGTGCTAGAGAAACCGGGACAGGGAAGGAAAAACTGTTTTTT. The chain recombines TRBV20-1 with TRBJ1-4, with 9 positions matching TRBD1. Germline loops: CDR1 DFQATT, CDR2 SNEGSKA (reference sequence). The CDR3 consists of 15 residues. V was clipped by 0 bases and J by 8 bases; unmatched bases: 7.

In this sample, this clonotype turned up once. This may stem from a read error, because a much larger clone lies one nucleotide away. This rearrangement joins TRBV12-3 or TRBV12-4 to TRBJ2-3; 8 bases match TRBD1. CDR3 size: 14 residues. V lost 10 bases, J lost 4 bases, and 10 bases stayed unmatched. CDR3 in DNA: TGTGCCACCAGAGTTGGACAGGGTGCAGATACGCAGTATTTT. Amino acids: CATRVGQGADTQYF.

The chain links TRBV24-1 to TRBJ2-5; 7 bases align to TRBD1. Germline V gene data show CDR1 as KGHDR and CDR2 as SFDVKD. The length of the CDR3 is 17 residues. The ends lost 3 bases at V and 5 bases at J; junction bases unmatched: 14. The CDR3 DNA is TGTGCCACCAGTGATCCCCTTGGGCAGGGGGTTAAGGAGACCCAGTACTTC. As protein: CATSDPLGQGVKETQYF.

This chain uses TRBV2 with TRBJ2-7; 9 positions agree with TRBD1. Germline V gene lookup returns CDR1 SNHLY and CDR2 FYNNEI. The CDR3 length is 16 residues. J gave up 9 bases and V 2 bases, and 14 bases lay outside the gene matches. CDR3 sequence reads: CASSETGTGTYEWQYF. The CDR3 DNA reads TGTGCCAGCAGTGAAACAGGGACAGGGACCTACGAGTGGCAGTACTTC.

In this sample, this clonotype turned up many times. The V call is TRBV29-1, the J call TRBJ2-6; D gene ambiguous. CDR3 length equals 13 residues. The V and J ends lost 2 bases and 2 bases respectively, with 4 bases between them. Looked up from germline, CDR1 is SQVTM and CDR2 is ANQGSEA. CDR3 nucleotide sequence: TGCAGCGTTGAAAGTACTGGGGCCAACGTCCTGACTTTC. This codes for CSVESTGANVLTF.